This is a list of T cell receptor beta chains from one sample in a study of graft-versus-host responses after intestinal transplantation. TCRdb's copy holds only in-frame clones and misses some; the assay was immunoSEQ multiplex PCR. Of around 120,000 clones in the sample, 85% to 95% were seen once. These receptors have no identified antigens. Specimen: unstimulated CD8+ T cells sorted from spleen or lymph node cells, collected before intestinal transplant. These receptors came from a human donor who received an intestinal transplant. Each CDR3 is given with its conserved first and last residue. The D gene is left open where the match is weak. Clone size, where shown, is once, few, many, or a class for clones that have expanded.

abundance	v_gene	d_gene	j_gene	CDR3nt	CDR3aa
.	TRBV27	.	TRBJ2-3	TGTGCCAGCAGTTTAGGCAGGTCCACAGATACGCAGTATTTT	CASSLGRSTDTQYF
.	TRBV4-1	TRBD1	TRBJ2-3	TGCGCCAGCAGCCCGACAGGGGGCACAGATACGCAGTATTTT	CASSPTGGTDTQYF
few	TRBV7-9	.	TRBJ1-1	TGTGCCAGCAGCTTACGAGGAACTGAAGCTTTCTTT	CASSLRGTEAFF
.	TRBV18	.	TRBJ2-5	TGTGCCAGCTCACCACCAAGAGGAAAAGGGGCGCGGGAGACCCAGTACTTC	CASSPPRGKGARETQYF
once	TRBV28	.	TRBJ2-7	TGTGCCAGCAGTTTACACGCTGTTACCAGACGGATATCCAGCTCCTACGAGCAGTACTTC	CASSLHAVTRRISSSYEQYF
.	TRBV27	TRBD2	TRBJ2-1	TGTGCCAGCAGTACCTGGACTAGCCACAATGAGCAGTTCTTC	CASSTWTSHNEQFF
.	TRBV15	.	TRBJ2-5	TGTGCCACCAGCAGAGATACCCCCCGGCAGGGGAGGGGAGAGACCCAGTACTTC	CATSRDTPRQGRGETQYF
.	TRBV29-1	.	TRBJ2-5	TGCAGCGTTGAAGACACTTACGGGCAGTACTTC	CSVEDTYGQYF
.	TRBV28	TRBD1	TRBJ2-7	TGTGCCAGCAGTTTACCGGACAGGAGCTCCTACGAGCAGTACTTC	CASSLPDRSSYEQYF
once	TRBV7-9	.	TRBJ2-4	TGTGCCAGCAGCTTAGCGCCGGGGTTAGCCAAAAACATTCAGTACTTC	CASSLAPGLAKNIQYF
.	TRBV27	.	TRBJ2-3	TGTGCCAGCAGTTCGACAGGCCAGAGGGGCACAGATACGCAGTATTTT	CASSSTGQRGTDTQYF
.	TRBV6-1	.	TRBJ2-7	TGTGCCAGCAGTGAACAGGGCTACGAGCAGTACTTC	CASSEQGYEQYF
few	TRBV19	.	TRBJ1-3	TGTGCCAGTAGTATCTCACAAGGGCCAAACACCATATATTTT	CASSISQGPNTIYF
.	TRBV21-1	.	TRBJ2-3	TGTGCCAGCAGCAAAGACGCACGCACAGATACGCAGTATTTT	CASSKDARTDTQYF
.	TRBV27	TRBD1	TRBJ1-3	TGTGCCAGCAGTCCCATGACAGGGGGAAACACCATATATTTT	CASSPMTGGNTIYF
.	TRBV7-9	TRBD2	TRBJ2-5	TGTGCCAGCAGCTTAGGACTAGCGGGAGGGCGAGATAAAGAGACCCAGTACTTC	CASSLGLAGGRDKETQYF
.	TRBV7-2	.	TRBJ2-2	TGTGCCAGCAGCTTTAGCGAAACAGTCACCGGGGAGCTGTTTTTT	CASSFSETVTGELFF
few	TRBV28	.	TRBJ2-6	TGTGCCAGCAATCCTACGACAGCCTACTCTGGGGCCAACGTCCTGACTTTC	CASNPTTAYSGANVLTF
.	TRBV15	TRBD2	TRBJ2-5	TGTGCCACGGCGCCGTCGGGGGGGCAAGAGACCCAGTACTTC	CATAPSGGQETQYF
.	TRBV4-1	.	TRBJ1-1	TGCGCCAGCAGCCATTTGGACACGAACACTGAAGCTTTCTTT	CASSHLDTNTEAFF
.	TRBV30	.	TRBJ1-2	TGTGTCTCTTATCCGGGGGGCAGCTATGGCTACACCTTC	CVSYPGGSYGYTF
.	TRBV27	.	TRBJ1-6	TGTGCCAGCAGCCCGACAGAAACTAATTCACCCCTCCACTTT	CASSPTETNSPLHF